These 2 T cell receptor beta chains share one sample of origin, sequenced in a study of OX40 agonist ivuxolimab in advanced cancers. TCRdb's copy holds only in-frame clones and misses some; the assay was immunoSEQ multiplex PCR. The sample includes over 35,000 clones, approximately 90% of them seen just once. The source was CD4+ or CD8+ T cells sorted from blood, collected in a trial of the OX40 agonist ivuxolimab. The source is an adult with an advanced solid tumor such as melanoma, head and neck, liver or kidney cancer.

The chain recombines TRBV7-3 with TRBJ2-1, with 7 bases that match TRBD1. Trimming cost V 5 bases and J 3 bases; bases outside gene matches: 10. Germline V CDR1 and CDR2: SGHTA, FQGTGA. The CDR3 has 16 residues. The CDR3 sequence: CASSPLRGLNYNEQFF. DNA for the CDR3: TGTGCCAGCAGCCCACTGAGGGGGCTTAACTACAATGAGCAGTTCTTC.

J is TRBJ1-5 and V is TRBV6-6, with a possible D match to TRBD1 (5 bases). In germline, CDR1 is MNHNY, CDR2 SVGAGI (reference sequence). V dropped 7 bases and J dropped 7 bases, with 17 bases sitting between them. This CDR3 has 14 residues. This CDR3 is CASTQTLKGQPQHF. DNA for the CDR3: TGTGCCAGCACACAGACACTAAAGGGGCAGCCCCAGCATTTT.